The 26 T cell receptor beta chains reported below all come from one sample, sequenced in a study of T cell repertoires in cytomegalovirus infection. No cognate antigen is known for these TCRs. MiXCR was run by TCRdb on the reads, yielding one entry per CDR3 protein. The sample contains hundreds of thousands of distinct CDR3 sequences, 30% to 40% of which appear only once. The source was cultured PBMCs, collected from culture after CMV antigen stimulation. All receptors come from a human donor in good health (CMV status not recorded). Some clones in this sample may be carry-over from other donors' samples.

CDR3 coding DNA: TGTGCCATCTCACCGGAAATGAACACTGAAGCTTTCTTT. As protein: CAISPEMNTEAFF. This chain joins TRBV10-3 and TRBJ1-1; D is unclear. The CDR3 covers 13 residues. V was shortened by 8 bases and J by 0 bases, with 10 bases between the two germline ends. Germline-derived CDR1 and CDR2 are ENHRY and SYGVKD.

The chain recombines TRBV7-6 with TRBJ1-1, with unresolved D. There are 13 residues in the CDR3. The V end lost 5 bases, the J end lost 3 bases, and 10 bases lay between the germline ends. Per germline, CDR1 SGHVS and CDR2 FNYEAQ. Written as DNA, the CDR3 is TGTGCCAGCAGCCAAATCCCGGACACTGAAGCTTTCTTT. It is translated as CASSQIPDTEAFF.

This clonotype showed up just a few times. This chain joins TRBV6-8 and TRBJ2-1, with 8 nucleotides matching TRBD2. With V trimmed by 0 bases and J by 7 bases, 8 bases remained unmatched. The CDR3 runs 16 residues. The germline gives CDR1 MNHGY, CDR2 SAAAGT. CDR3 loop: CASSYSTTGGQNEQFF. The CDR3 region has the DNA TGTGCCAGCAGTTACTCGACGACGGGAGGGCAGAATGAGCAGTTCTTC.

The V call is TRBV19, the J call TRBJ2-5, with 7 bases fitting TRBD1. The length of the CDR3 is 14 residues. With 5 bases clipped from V and 3 bases from J, the junction kept 6 bases outside the gene matches. Germline CDR1 is LNHDA and CDR2 is SQIVND (reference sequence). The CDR3 nucleotides read TGTGCCAGTAGTTTCGACAGGGCAAAAGAGACCCAGTACTTC. Translation gives CASSFDRAKETQYF. The full variable domain, in which reference TRBV19 and TRBJ2-5 provide the parts outside the CDR3, is DGGITQSPKYLFRKEGQNVTLSCEQNLNHDAMYWYRQDPGQGLRLIYYSQIVNDFQKGDIAEGYSVSREKKESFPLTVTSAQKNPTAFYLCASSFDRAKETQYFGPGTRLLVL.

This clonotype was detected a few times. The genes are TRBV27 and TRBJ2-5, with 13 nucleotides matching TRBD2. The CDR3 has 16 amino acids. Germline V CDR1 and CDR2: MNHEY, SMNVEV (reference sequence). The ends lost 2 bases at V and 5 bases at J; junction bases unmatched: 5. The CDR3 DNA is TGTGCCAGCAGTTTAACTAGCGGGAGGGGCCTGGAGACCCAGTACTTC. Its protein is CASSLTSGRGLETQYF.

The chain employs TRBV11-3 and TRBJ1-1; the D gene is possibly TRBD1 (5 bases). V lost 0 bases and J 4 bases, leaving 9 bases between the germline ends. This CDR3 has 14 amino acids. Germline loops: CDR1 SGHNT, CDR2 YENEEA. The CDR3 protein is CASSLDGGTTEAFF. The CDR3 DNA follows: TGTGCCAGCAGCTTAGACGGGGGGACCACTGAAGCTTTCTTT.

This chain links TRBV20-1 with TRBJ1-5; D is undetermined. Trimming took off 0 bases at V and 3 bases at J, with 6 bases between the two ends. CDR1 and CDR2 from the germline V gene are DFQATT and SNEGSKA (reference sequence). CDR3 length equals 13 residues. CDR3 in amino acids: CSARDAVNQPQHF. For the CDR3, the DNA is TGCAGTGCTAGAGATGCCGTCAATCAGCCCCAGCATTTT.

This sequence joins TRBV2 and TRBJ2-2, with a weak D call TRBD1 (5 bases). Germline CDR1 and CDR2: SNHLY and FYNNEI. CDR3 length equals 13 residues. Deletions cut 6 bases from V and 7 bases from J, with 12 bases between. CDR3: CASRATGHGELFF. CDR3 coding DNA: TGTGCCAGCAGGGCCACAGGACACGGGGAGCTGTTTTTT.

This rearrangement joins TRBV27 to TRBJ1-4, with unresolved D. This CDR3 is built from 13 residues. Germline V lookup: CDR1 MNHEY, CDR2 SMNVEV (reference sequence). Trimming cost V 5 bases and J 8 bases, with 12 bases left between them. CDR3 coding DNA: TGTGCCAGCAGTGAAGGGAGAAACGAAAAACTGTTTTTT. Translated, it gives CASSEGRNEKLFF.

Many counts were recorded for this clonotype. The V call is TRBV7-2, the J call TRBJ1-2; TRBD1 matches 8 bases. CDR1 is SGHTA and CDR2 is FQGNSA in the germline V gene. V lost 0 bases to trimming and J lost 4 bases; unmatched junction nucleotides: 7. This CDR3 region has 16 residues. DNA of the CDR3: TGTGCCAGCAGCTTAGCCCCGGGACAGGCGGTCTATGGCTACACCTTC. Translated, it gives CASSLAPGQAVYGYTF.

This clonotype has a count of ten or more. The rearrangement joins TRBV7-9 to TRBJ1-3; weak D call: TRBD1 (5 bases). The CDR3 is 16 amino acids. V was cut by 5 bases and J by 4 bases, with 18 bases left in between. Germline V lookup: CDR1 SEHNR, CDR2 FQNEAQ (reference sequence). In DNA, the CDR3 is TGTGCCAGCAGCCCACGTACGACAGTCTCGGGAAACACCATATATTTT. This encodes CASSPRTTVSGNTIYF.

This chain uses TRBV7-2 with TRBJ2-7, with 11 bases matching TRBD1. The germline gives CDR1 SGHTA, CDR2 FQGNSA. V dropped 4 bases and J dropped 6; count of bases not matched to a gene: 2. The CDR3 is 13 residues long. As DNA, the CDR3 is TGTGCCAGCAGCTGGACAGGGGGCGGCGAGCAGTACGTC. Residues: CASSWTGGGEQYV.

The chain combines TRBV9 with TRBJ2-3, with D perhaps assigned TRBD1 or TRBD2 (6 bases each). V was clipped by 0 bases and J by 6 bases, with 14 bases between them. The CDR3 extends over 15 amino acids. Germline loops: CDR1 SGDLS, CDR2 YYNGEE. CDR3 nucleotides: TGTGCCAGCAGCGTAGTGGACGGGGGCCCGGATACGCAGTATTTT. Translating it yields CASSVVDGGPDTQYF.

The gene calls are TRBV7-2 and TRBJ1-5; tentative D call: TRBD1 (6 bases). The V gene lost 5 bases and the J gene lost 0 bases, with 23 bases spanning the gap. CDR1 SGHTA and CDR2 FQGNSA come from the germline V gene. The CDR3 runs 19 residues. The CDR3 DNA is TGTGCCAGCAGCAGTCCTTCCCGGGGGCACTACGATAGCAATCAGCCCCAGCATTTT. As protein: CASSSPSRGHYDSNQPQHF.

V gene TRBV5-1 combines with J gene TRBJ1-3; D unclear. The V end lost 4 bases, the J end lost 0 bases, and 11 bases lay between the germline ends. This CDR3 is built from 15 residues. Germline loops: CDR1 SGHRS, CDR2 YFSETQ. CDR3 loop: CASSSGPSSGNTIYF. The CDR3 DNA follows: TGCGCCAGCAGCAGCGGGCCGAGCTCTGGAAACACCATATATTTT.

The rearrangement joins TRBV3-1 to TRBJ2-1, with 12 bases fitting TRBD2. Losses at the gene ends were 3 bases for V and 7 bases for J; bases not matched to a gene: 7. This CDR3 has 16 amino acids. Germline V CDR1 and CDR2: LGHDT, YNNKEL (reference sequence). The CDR3, as DNA: TGTGCCAGCAGCCAGGCTAGCGGGAGGGCCGGGAATGAGCAGTTCTTC. The encoded protein is CASSQASGRAGNEQFF.

This rearrangement joins TRBV11-2 to TRBJ2-1, with a tentative D call TRBD2 (6 bases). The CDR3 is made up of 16 amino acids. Germline-derived CDR1 and CDR2 are SGHAT and FQNNGV. V dropped 2 bases and J dropped 3 bases, with 14 bases sitting between them. The CDR3 region has the DNA TGTGCCAGCAGCTTATATGGCGGGACCGTCTACAATGAGCAGTTCTTC. Protein: CASSLYGGTVYNEQFF.

This clonotype was detected only a few times. The chain links TRBV7-6 to TRBJ2-3, with 9 bases lining up with TRBD2. The junction had 6 bases not matched to a gene; V was cut back by 0 bases and J by 2 bases. This CDR3 has 17 residues. Germline CDR1 SGHVS, CDR2 FNYEAQ. CDR3 region: CASSLATTSGNTDTQYF. Here the CDR3 DNA reads TGTGCCAGCAGCTTAGCGACGACTAGCGGAAACACAGATACGCAGTATTTT.

This clonotype was detected a few times. CDR3: CATSISPSGRGPLGTDTQYF. The CDR3 coding sequence is TGTGCCACCAGCATCAGTCCTAGCGGGAGGGGGCCCTTGGGTACAGATACGCAGTATTTT. This chain joins TRBV15 and TRBJ2-3; 12 bases agree with TRBD2. With V trimmed by 4 bases and J by 3 bases, 17 bases remained unmatched. The CDR3 consists of 20 residues. Germline CDR1 is LNHNV and CDR2 is YYDKDF (reference sequence).

This clonotype occurred a few times. The chain has TRBV4-1 and TRBJ2-1, with 10 bases identical to TRBD2. Germline lookup yields CDR1 MGHRA and CDR2 YSYEKL. The CDR3 is 15 amino acids. The J segment lost 7 bases and the V segment lost 4 bases, leaving 7 bases of the junction unmatched. CDR3 protein: CASSRRAGGDNEQFF. CDR3 bases: TGCGCCAGCAGCCGGAGAGCGGGAGGGGATAATGAGCAGTTCTTC.

This clonotype was observed a few times. The V call is TRBV7-9, the J call TRBJ1-1, with D unresolved. V shed 6 bases and J shed 0 bases, with 8 bases lying between them. This CDR3 spans 13 amino acids. Germline V gives CDR1 SEHNR, CDR2 FQNEAQ (reference sequence). The CDR3 nucleotides read TGTGCCAGCAGACCGAGGCTGAACACTGAAGCTTTCTTT. Residues: CASRPRLNTEAFF.

The chain combines TRBV12-5 with TRBJ2-1; 13 bases agree with TRBD2. Trimming at V came to 5 bases and at J to 9 bases, leaving 10 bases not matched to a gene. Germline CDR1 LGHNT, CDR2 FRNRAP. The CDR3 runs 16 residues. CDR3 DNA sequence: TGTGCTAGTGGTCCCGAAAGACTAGCGGGAGGCACTGAGCAGTTCTTC. This gives the protein CASGPERLAGGTEQFF.

The gene calls are TRBV14 and TRBJ2-1; 14 nucleotides match TRBD2. Germline V gene lookup returns CDR1 SGHDN and CDR2 FVKESK. V lost 4 bases, J lost 8 bases, and 4 bases stayed unmatched. The CDR3 is 15 residues long. The DNA of the CDR3 is TGTGCCAGCAGCCGACTAGCGGGAGGGTCCCATGAGCAGTTCTTC. This sequence encodes CASSRLAGGSHEQFF. Looking up the rest from reference TRBV14 and TRBJ2-1 gives the full variable domain: EAGVTQFPSHSVIEKGQTVTLRCDPISGHDNLYWYRRVMGKEIKFLLHFVKESKQDESGMPNNRFLAERTGGTYSTLKVQPAELEDSGVYFCASSRLAGGSHEQFFGPGTRLTVL.

The sample holds a few counts of this clonotype. The chain carries TRBV6-2 or TRBV6-3 and TRBJ2-7, with D perhaps TRBD2 (6 bases). The CDR3 totals 13 residues. The V end lost 8 bases, the J end lost 6 bases, and 17 bases lay between the germline ends. Germline CDR1 and CDR2: MNHEY and SVGEGT. The CDR3 loop reads CASVGVIGSEQYF. CDR3 sequence (DNA): TGTGCCAGCGTCGGAGTCATCGGGAGCGAGCAGTACTTC.

The chain links TRBV27 to TRBJ2-7, with 8 bases identical to TRBD1. This CDR3 is built from 11 residues. CDR1 is MNHEY, CDR2 SMNVEV, per germline (reference sequence). V shed 9 bases and J 6 bases; nucleotides not matched to a gene: 4. DNA of the CDR3: TGTGCCAGTCAGACAGGGGCCGAGCAGTACTTC. Translation: CASQTGAEQYF.

There are many counts of this clonotype. The chain couples TRBV20-1 to TRBJ1-6; no definite D call. V was pared by 0 bases and J by 10 bases, with 19 bases between. The CDR3 sequence is 16 residues long. The germline V gene has CDR1 DFQATT and CDR2 SNEGSKA (reference sequence). Here the CDR3 DNA reads TGCAGTGCTAGAGATTGGAAACGGGGAGACGAGTCACCCCTCCACTTT. Its protein is CSARDWKRGDESPLHF.